This is a list of T cell receptor beta chains from one sample in a study of T cells in Graves' hyperthyroidism and ophthalmopathy. TCRdb processed the multiplex PCR reads anew with MiXCR; each CDR3 protein has one entry. The sample has approximately 560,000 distinct CDR3 sequences; roughly 46% are singletons. The sequencing input was peripheral blood or thyroid tissue (not recorded which). The receptor source for this set is a woman between 18 and 30 years old with Graves' hyperthyroidism. Both conserved end residues are part of each CDR3. A D gene is named only where the DNA matches it firmly. Clone sizes are given selectively: once, few, many, or a class where the clone is expanded.

d_call: .; clone_size: .; j_call: TRBJ2-7; v_call: TRBV20-1; cdr3_nt: TGCAGTGCCCCTCCGATACTGGACGAGCAGTACTTC; cdr3_aa: CSAPPILDEQYF
d_call: TRBD1; clone_size: once; j_call: TRBJ2-1; v_call: TRBV29-1; cdr3_nt: TGCAGCGTAAGACAGGGCTCCTACAATGAGCAGTTCTTC; cdr3_aa: CSVRQGSYNEQFF
d_call: .; clone_size: few; j_call: TRBJ1-2; v_call: TRBV12-3/TRBV12-4; cdr3_nt: TGTGCCAGCAGCTTTGGAGTAGATGGCTACACCTTC; cdr3_aa: CASSFGVDGYTF
d_call: .; clone_size: many; j_call: TRBJ1-1; v_call: TRBV2; cdr3_nt: TGTGCCAGCAGTGGGACCCTGGGGAGCACTGAAGCTTTCTTT; cdr3_aa: CASSGTLGSTEAFF
d_call: .; clone_size: few; j_call: TRBJ2-7; v_call: TRBV5-1; cdr3_nt: TGCGCCAGCAGAGGGGCGCTGGGTAATCTTGACGAGCAGTACTTC; cdr3_aa: CASRGALGNLDEQYF
d_call: TRBD2; clone_size: .; j_call: TRBJ2-5; v_call: TRBV7-2; cdr3_nt: TGTGCCAGCAGCTTAGCGATGAGCGGGAGGACGTCTAGGGAGACCCAGTACTTC; cdr3_aa: CASSLAMSGRTSRETQYF
d_call: .; clone_size: .; j_call: TRBJ2-6; v_call: TRBV25-1; cdr3_nt: TGTGCCAGCAGTTACCGGGACGTTCGCGCTGGGGCCAACGTCCTGACTTTC; cdr3_aa: CASSYRDVRAGANVLTF
d_call: .; clone_size: once; j_call: TRBJ2-6; v_call: TRBV6-4; cdr3_nt: TGTGCCAGTAGGGACTCGACAGGGTCTGGGGCCAACGTCCTGACTTTC; cdr3_aa: CASRDSTGSGANVLTF
d_call: TRBD1; clone_size: .; j_call: TRBJ2-6; v_call: TRBV25-1; cdr3_nt: TGTGCCACCCAGGGGGACAGGCCGTTCTCTGGGGCCAACGTCCTGACTTTC; cdr3_aa: CATQGDRPFSGANVLTF
d_call: TRBD1; clone_size: .; j_call: TRBJ1-4; v_call: TRBV7-3; cdr3_nt: TGTGCCAGCAGCCCACAATGGGACAGGGAGAATGAAAAACTGTTTTTT; cdr3_aa: CASSPQWDRENEKLFF
d_call: .; clone_size: once; j_call: TRBJ1-2; v_call: TRBV10-3; cdr3_nt: TGTGCCATCAGTGAAGGGGGAGCAAACTATGGCTACACCTTC; cdr3_aa: CAISEGGANYGYTF
d_call: .; clone_size: .; j_call: TRBJ2-2; v_call: TRBV19; cdr3_nt: TGTGCCAGTAGTATAGATCGTCAGGGGACCGGGGAGCTGTTTTTT; cdr3_aa: CASSIDRQGTGELFF
d_call: TRBD1; clone_size: many; j_call: TRBJ2-7; v_call: TRBV10-3; cdr3_nt: TGTGCCATCAGTGATATCGACAGGGGCAACGAGCAGTACTTC; cdr3_aa: CAISDIDRGNEQYF
d_call: TRBD1; clone_size: many; j_call: TRBJ1-1; v_call: TRBV2; cdr3_nt: TGTGCCAGCAGAGCCGGGACAGGGGTCACTGAAGCTTTCTTT; cdr3_aa: CASRAGTGVTEAFF
d_call: TRBD2; clone_size: .; j_call: TRBJ2-2; v_call: TRBV4-2; cdr3_nt: TGTGCCAGCACCCTAACCGCGGGAGCGAACACCGGGGAGCTGTTTTTT; cdr3_aa: CASTLTAGANTGELFF
d_call: TRBD1; clone_size: .; j_call: TRBJ1-5; v_call: TRBV2; cdr3_nt: TGTGCTAGAGACCGGGACAGGGCGAATCAGCCCCAGCATTTT; cdr3_aa: CARDRDRANQPQHF
d_call: TRBD1; clone_size: .; j_call: TRBJ1-1; v_call: TRBV25-1; cdr3_nt: TGTGCCAGCAGCGTGGTCCAGGGGGCTGGTGAAGCTTTCTTT; cdr3_aa: CASSVVQGAGEAFF
d_call: .; clone_size: .; j_call: TRBJ1-1; v_call: TRBV2; cdr3_nt: TGTGCCAGCAGTAAGGGCTTGGACAAACGAGCTTTCTTT; cdr3_aa: CASSKGLDKRAFF
d_call: TRBD1; clone_size: many; j_call: TRBJ2-7; v_call: TRBV29-1; cdr3_nt: TGCAGAAAGGGGGCAGGGGGTAGCTTCGGAACGTACGAGCAGTACTTC; cdr3_aa: CRKGAGGSFGTYEQYF
d_call: TRBD1; clone_size: few; j_call: TRBJ1-2; v_call: TRBV10-3; cdr3_nt: TGTGCCAGCGGACAGGGAGAGGCTGGCTACACCTTC; cdr3_aa: CASGQGEAGYTF
d_call: .; clone_size: .; j_call: TRBJ2-5; v_call: TRBV25-1; cdr3_nt: TGTGCCAGCAGTGAATTAAAAGGGGTCCCAGAGACCCAGTACTTC; cdr3_aa: CASSELKGVPETQYF
d_call: TRBD1; clone_size: many; j_call: TRBJ1-5; v_call: TRBV15; cdr3_nt: TGTGCCACCAGCAGACCAGACAGGGGATTCAATCAGCCCCAGCATTTT; cdr3_aa: CATSRPDRGFNQPQHF
d_call: TRBD1; clone_size: .; j_call: TRBJ1-2; v_call: TRBV29-1; cdr3_nt: TGCAGCGTTGAGACAGGGGAAGGCTACACCTTC; cdr3_aa: CSVETGEGYTF
d_call: .; clone_size: .; j_call: TRBJ1-1; v_call: TRBV5-1; cdr3_nt: TGCGCCAGCAAGCTAGGGGAGAACACTGAAGCTTTCTTT; cdr3_aa: CASKLGENTEAFF
d_call: .; clone_size: .; j_call: TRBJ2-7; v_call: TRBV25-1; cdr3_nt: TGTGCTAGAGATCGGCTAGCGCACTACGAGCAGTACTTC; cdr3_aa: CARDRLAHYEQYF
d_call: .; clone_size: many; j_call: TRBJ1-1; v_call: TRBV24-1; cdr3_nt: TGTGCCACCAGTGGAGGAGAGAGCATCGCTGAAGCTTTCTTT; cdr3_aa: CATSGGESIAEAFF
d_call: TRBD2; clone_size: few; j_call: TRBJ2-2; v_call: TRBV9; cdr3_nt: TGTGCCAGCAGCCCCGGGACTAGCGGACACGGGGAGCTGTTTTTT; cdr3_aa: CASSPGTSGHGELFF
d_call: TRBD2; clone_size: many; j_call: TRBJ2-7; v_call: TRBV2; cdr3_nt: TGTGCCAGCAGTGAGCGACTAGCTTACGAGCAGTACTTC; cdr3_aa: CASSERLAYEQYF
d_call: .; clone_size: .; j_call: TRBJ2-1; v_call: TRBV6-6; cdr3_nt: TGTGCCAGCAAGGTCGGGCACTACAATGAGCAGTTCTTC; cdr3_aa: CASKVGHYNEQFF
d_call: TRBD1; clone_size: once; j_call: TRBJ1-6; v_call: TRBV25-1; cdr3_nt: TGTGCCAGCACCACCGGGACAGGAGAGAATTCACCCCTCCACTTT; cdr3_aa: CASTTGTGENSPLHF
d_call: TRBD1; clone_size: few; j_call: TRBJ1-2; v_call: TRBV19; cdr3_nt: TGTGCCAGTAGTATCGACAGGGGAAGGGAGTTAGCTAACTATGGCTACACCTTC; cdr3_aa: CASSIDRGRELANYGYTF
d_call: .; clone_size: few; j_call: TRBJ1-5; v_call: TRBV7-2; cdr3_nt: TGTGCCAGCAGCTTAATGGGCCAGGGTAATCAGCCCCAGCATTTT; cdr3_aa: CASSLMGQGNQPQHF
d_call: .; clone_size: many; j_call: TRBJ1-1; v_call: TRBV10-1; cdr3_nt: TGCGCCAGCAGTGAGTTCGGACACCCCATATTCTTT; cdr3_aa: CASSEFGHPIFF
d_call: TRBD1; clone_size: .; j_call: TRBJ1-2; v_call: TRBV20-1; cdr3_nt: TGCAGTGCTTCTTACAGGGGGCCCTATGGCTACACCTTC; cdr3_aa: CSASYRGPYGYTF
d_call: .; clone_size: many; j_call: TRBJ1-1; v_call: TRBV29-1; cdr3_nt: TGCAGCGTCCCCGTCCGGGGGAACACTGAAGCTTTCTTT; cdr3_aa: CSVPVRGNTEAFF
d_call: .; clone_size: many; j_call: TRBJ1-5; v_call: TRBV7-3; cdr3_nt: TGTGCCAGCAGCTTAACCCGGGACATGCCCCAGCATTTT; cdr3_aa: CASSLTRDMPQHF
d_call: .; clone_size: few; j_call: TRBJ1-6; v_call: TRBV7-9; cdr3_nt: TGTGCCAGCAGCTCTACTGTAGGACAGTGGAATTCACCCCTCCACTTT; cdr3_aa: CASSSTVGQWNSPLHF
d_call: .; clone_size: .; j_call: TRBJ1-1; v_call: TRBV5-6; cdr3_nt: TGTGCCAGCAGCTATACACAGGGTAGCGCTGAAGCTTTCTTT; cdr3_aa: CASSYTQGSAEAFF
d_call: TRBD1; clone_size: .; j_call: TRBJ2-5; v_call: TRBV20-1; cdr3_nt: TGCAGTGCTAGGCTGGGACAGGCTTTTCAAGAGACCCAGTACTTC; cdr3_aa: CSARLGQAFQETQYF
d_call: .; clone_size: few; j_call: TRBJ1-4; v_call: TRBV14; cdr3_nt: TGTGCCAGCAGCAGCGCAAGGGCGGGGAATGAAAAACTGTTTTTT; cdr3_aa: CASSSARAGNEKLFF
d_call: .; clone_size: .; j_call: TRBJ1-5; v_call: TRBV7-9; cdr3_nt: TGTGCCAGCAGCCAGACTTGGGAGTCCAATCAGCCCCAGCATTTT; cdr3_aa: CASSQTWESNQPQHF
d_call: .; clone_size: .; j_call: TRBJ2-5; v_call: TRBV24-1; cdr3_nt: TGTGCCACCAGTGCTAATGACGGAGAGACCCAGTACTTC; cdr3_aa: CATSANDGETQYF
d_call: .; clone_size: many; j_call: TRBJ1-4; v_call: TRBV2; cdr3_nt: TGTGCCAGCAGTGCTCGGACCGATGAAAAACTGTTTTTT; cdr3_aa: CASSARTDEKLFF
d_call: TRBD2; clone_size: .; j_call: TRBJ2-1; v_call: TRBV7-9; cdr3_nt: TGTGCCAGCAGCCCCCGACTAGCGCGGGACAATGAGCAGTTCTTC; cdr3_aa: CASSPRLARDNEQFF
d_call: .; clone_size: .; j_call: TRBJ1-1; v_call: TRBV7-6; cdr3_nt: TGTGCCATCAGTTTAGAGGTGGGGAGCAACACTGAAGCTTTCTTT; cdr3_aa: CAISLEVGSNTEAFF
d_call: .; clone_size: few; j_call: TRBJ1-4; v_call: TRBV19; cdr3_nt: TGTGCCAGTAGGAACCGTTTTGGGGAAAAACTGTTTTTT; cdr3_aa: CASRNRFGEKLFF
d_call: TRBD1; clone_size: .; j_call: TRBJ1-2; v_call: TRBV12-3/TRBV12-4; cdr3_nt: TGTGCCAGCAGTCTCGGGACAGGAGACTACTATGGCTACACCTTC; cdr3_aa: CASSLGTGDYYGYTF
d_call: .; clone_size: many; j_call: TRBJ1-5; v_call: TRBV2; cdr3_nt: TGTGCCAGCAGTCGGGACCCAACGATCCAGCATTTT; cdr3_aa: CASSRDPTIQHF
d_call: .; clone_size: many; j_call: TRBJ1-1; v_call: TRBV7-9; cdr3_nt: TGTGCCAGCAGCTTAGGACAGCTGAACACTGAAGCTTTCTTT; cdr3_aa: CASSLGQLNTEAFF
d_call: .; clone_size: .; j_call: TRBJ2-5; v_call: TRBV9; cdr3_nt: TGTGCCAGCAACACCTGGGAACGCTACTCACAAGAGACCCAGTACTTC; cdr3_aa: CASNTWERYSQETQYF
d_call: TRBD1; clone_size: .; j_call: TRBJ2-7; v_call: TRBV10-3; cdr3_nt: TGTGCCAGCAGTTTGCTGACAGGGGGATTGTACTTC; cdr3_aa: CASSLLTGGLYF
d_call: .; clone_size: .; j_call: TRBJ1-1; v_call: TRBV6-1; cdr3_nt: TGTGCCAGCAGCTTTGGCCGGGGGCAGAATGAAGCTTTCTTT; cdr3_aa: CASSFGRGQNEAFF
d_call: .; clone_size: .; j_call: TRBJ2-7; v_call: TRBV7-9; cdr3_nt: TGTGCCAGCAGTTTCAGCGGCGCAATCCCCTACGAGCAGTACTTC; cdr3_aa: CASSFSGAIPYEQYF
d_call: .; clone_size: .; j_call: TRBJ2-3; v_call: TRBV24-1; cdr3_nt: TGTGCCACCAGTGATACTAGCCCACACACAGATACGCAGTATTTT; cdr3_aa: CATSDTSPHTDTQYF
d_call: .; clone_size: once; j_call: TRBJ2-2; v_call: TRBV15; cdr3_nt: TGTGCCACCAGCAGAGTTGCGGGCGGGGCTGGCTACACCGGGGAGCTGTTTTTT; cdr3_aa: CATSRVAGGAGYTGELFF
d_call: TRBD1; clone_size: .; j_call: TRBJ2-7; v_call: TRBV19; cdr3_nt: TGTGCCAGTAGTATCCTGACGGGGACAGGGCGCGACGAGCAGTACTTC; cdr3_aa: CASSILTGTGRDEQYF
d_call: .; clone_size: .; j_call: TRBJ2-1; v_call: TRBV29-1; cdr3_nt: TGCAGCGTCCAGGGGAGCGAGCAGTTCTTC; cdr3_aa: CSVQGSEQFF
d_call: .; clone_size: many; j_call: TRBJ1-5; v_call: TRBV7-2; cdr3_nt: TGTGCCAGCAGCTTAGTGGACAATCAGCCCCAGCATTTT; cdr3_aa: CASSLVDNQPQHF
d_call: .; clone_size: once; j_call: TRBJ1-4; v_call: TRBV7-8; cdr3_nt: TGTGCCAGCAGCTTAAGCGGGGGGACGGGGGTTGAAAAACTGTTTTTT; cdr3_aa: CASSLSGGTGVEKLFF
d_call: .; clone_size: many; j_call: TRBJ1-5; v_call: TRBV10-3; cdr3_nt: TGTGCCATCACGAGAGGGGAAGGACAGCCCCAGCATTTT; cdr3_aa: CAITRGEGQPQHF